This TCR beta chain was sequenced for a study of blood T cell repertoires in COVID-19 (TCRdb year 2020). Study-level background: Collaborator samples came from the United States, Italy and Spain and covered acute and convalescent phases of COVID-19. Where available, HLA class I and class II types were taken from metadata supplied by the sample provider and were not determined by assay-based typing. Subjects who had been exposed to COVID-19, were actively infected with it, or had recovered from it provided the deeply sampled blood TCRbeta repertoires that made up the dataset. The repertoires were released in a freely available public database meant as a resource for research on the immune response to SARS-CoV-2. Nearly every sample came with metadata listing a de-identified subject ID, COVID-19 status, age in years and sex. Samples were obtained from the ongoing ImmuneRACE study (first 160 participants) and from some 1,200 subjects provided by 6 global collaborators. The prospective study material was composed of cDNA or gDNA derived from T cells, B-cell-depleted T cells, or PBMCs.

Trimmed from V: 4 bases; trimmed from J: 1 base; junction bases lacking a gene match: 10. Reading from cysteine to phenylalanine, the CDR3 counts 17 amino acids. Kept here is only the CDR3 DNA, which spans 51 bases and is read in frame from base 1. CDR1 is given as MNHEY and CDR2 as SVGEGT, both from the germline V gene. In Seattle, one collaborating source enrolled patients while the infection was active and tracked those patients longitudinally over the course of disease. Each collaborating institution followed its own protocols to collect whole blood in K2EDTA tubes. For TCRbeta analysis, collaborators shipped samples as frozen whole blood, isolated PBMCs, or DNA extracted from either of those sample types. This clone has more than one count but fewer than ten. Its cognate antigen has yet to be identified. Base qualities are not at hand, and no much larger clone is one base apart. TCRbeta CDR3 regions were amplified from genomic DNA using the immunoSEQ Assay, a bias-controlled multiplex PCR. The original pipeline was this. Within the assay, amplification of reference gene primers was used to estimate how many nucleated cells each sample contained. To quantify the absolute abundance of each unique TCRbeta CDR3 rearrangement, sequence reads were collapsed and filtered. Productive Simpson clonality was computed per sample as the square root of Simpson's diversity index over productive rearrangements. The source is immuneACCESS, and TCRdb retained only in-frame sequences with V and J called. Part of the clones is not carried over; for the studies checked, unresolved V genes explain less than half of this, and the remainder is unexplained. Clone size and V and J calls were adopted from that table, with D and trimming inferred from the DNA. This sample has about 160,000 clones in its table, and 70% to 90% of those were observed once. The top ten clones comprise around 0.6% of the sample.

General findings and caveats noted by the study authors: How much clinical and demographic metadata was included differed by source and by participant, and the metadata was provided uncurated.

This clonotype was obtained from a man aged 55 to 70 with COVID-19, enrolled during active disease. Sample: peripheral blood. The chain is encoded by TRBV6-2 or TRBV6-3 joined to TRBJ1-2; 9 bases in the junction line up with TRBD1. At the DNA level, the sequence is TGTGCCAGCAGTTTTGTGTCTGGGACAGGGAATAACTATGGCTACACCTTC. It translates to CASSFVSGTGNNYGYTF.